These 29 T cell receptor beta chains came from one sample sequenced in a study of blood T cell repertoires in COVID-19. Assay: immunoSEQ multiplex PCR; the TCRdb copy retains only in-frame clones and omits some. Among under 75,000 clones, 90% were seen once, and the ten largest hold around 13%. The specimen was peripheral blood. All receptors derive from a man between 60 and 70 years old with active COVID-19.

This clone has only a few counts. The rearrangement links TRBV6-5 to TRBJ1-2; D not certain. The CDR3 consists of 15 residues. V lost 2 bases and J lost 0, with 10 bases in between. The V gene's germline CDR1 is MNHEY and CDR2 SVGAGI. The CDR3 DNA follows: TGTGCCAGCAGTTACACAGAAATTCCTAACTATGGCTACACCTTC. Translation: CASSYTEIPNYGYTF.

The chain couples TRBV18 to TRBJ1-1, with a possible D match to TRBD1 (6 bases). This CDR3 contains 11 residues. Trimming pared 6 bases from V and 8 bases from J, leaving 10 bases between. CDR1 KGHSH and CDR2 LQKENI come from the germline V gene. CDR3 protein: CASSPGEEAFF. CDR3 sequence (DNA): TGTGCCAGCTCGCCAGGGGAGGAAGCTTTCTTT.

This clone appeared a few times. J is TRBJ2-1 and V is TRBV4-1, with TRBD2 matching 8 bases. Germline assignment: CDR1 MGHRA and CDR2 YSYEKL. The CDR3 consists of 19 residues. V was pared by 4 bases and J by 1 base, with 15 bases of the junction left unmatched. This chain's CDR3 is CASSPSWTSRRGSYNEQFF. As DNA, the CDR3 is TGCGCCAGCAGCCCCTCCTGGACTAGCCGCCGCGGGTCCTACAATGAGCAGTTCTTC.

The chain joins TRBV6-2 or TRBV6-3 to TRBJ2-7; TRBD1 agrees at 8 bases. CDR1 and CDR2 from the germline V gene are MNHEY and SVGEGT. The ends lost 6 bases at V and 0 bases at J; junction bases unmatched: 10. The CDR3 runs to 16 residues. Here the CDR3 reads CASSPTGGRSSYEQYF. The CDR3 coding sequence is TGTGCCAGCAGCCCTACAGGGGGGAGGTCCTCCTACGAGCAGTACTTC.

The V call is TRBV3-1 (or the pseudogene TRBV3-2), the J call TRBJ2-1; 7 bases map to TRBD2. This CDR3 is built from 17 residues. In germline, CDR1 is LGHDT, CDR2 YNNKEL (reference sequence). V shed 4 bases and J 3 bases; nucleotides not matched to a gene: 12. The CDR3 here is CASSPQVSSGVYNEQFF. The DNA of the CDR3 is TGTGCCAGCAGCCCCCAAGTTTCGAGCGGGGTCTACAATGAGCAGTTCTTC.

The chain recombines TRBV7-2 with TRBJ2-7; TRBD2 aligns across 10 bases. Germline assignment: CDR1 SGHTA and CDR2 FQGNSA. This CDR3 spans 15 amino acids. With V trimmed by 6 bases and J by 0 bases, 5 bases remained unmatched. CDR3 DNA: TGTGCCAGCAGTGATAGCGGGGGGAGCTCCTACGAGCAGTACTTC. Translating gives CASSDSGGSSYEQYF.

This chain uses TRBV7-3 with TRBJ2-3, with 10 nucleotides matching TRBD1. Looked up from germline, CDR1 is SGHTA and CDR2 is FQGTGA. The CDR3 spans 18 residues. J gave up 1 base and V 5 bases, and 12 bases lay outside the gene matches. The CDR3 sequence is CASSNMETGTGGTDTQYF. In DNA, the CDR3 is TGTGCCAGCAGCAACATGGAGACCGGGACAGGGGGCACAGATACGCAGTATTTT. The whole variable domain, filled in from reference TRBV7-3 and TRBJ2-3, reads GAGVSQTPSNKVTEKGKYVELRCDPISGHTALYWYRQSLGQGPEFLIYFQGTGAADDSGLPNDRFFAVRPEGSVSTLKIQRTERGDSAVYLCASSNMETGTGGTDTQYFGPGTRLTVL.

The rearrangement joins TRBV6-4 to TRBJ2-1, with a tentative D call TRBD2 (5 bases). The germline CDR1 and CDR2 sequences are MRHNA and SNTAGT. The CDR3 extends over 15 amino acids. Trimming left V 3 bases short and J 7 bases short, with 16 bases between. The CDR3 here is CASSDRPSPGNEQFF. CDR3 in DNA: TGTGCCAGCAGTGATAGGCCTAGCCCGGGGAATGAGCAGTTCTTC.

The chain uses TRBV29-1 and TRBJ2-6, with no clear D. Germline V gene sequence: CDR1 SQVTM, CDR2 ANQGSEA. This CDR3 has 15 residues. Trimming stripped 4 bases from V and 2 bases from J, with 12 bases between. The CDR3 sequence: CSVAIKLAGANVLTF. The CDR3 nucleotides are TGCAGCGTTGCGATTAAACTCGCTGGGGCCAACGTCCTGACTTTC.

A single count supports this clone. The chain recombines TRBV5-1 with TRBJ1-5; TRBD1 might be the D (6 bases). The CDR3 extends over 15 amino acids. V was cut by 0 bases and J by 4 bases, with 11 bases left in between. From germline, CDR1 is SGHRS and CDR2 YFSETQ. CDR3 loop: CASSLEGGNNQPQHF. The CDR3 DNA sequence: TGCGCCAGCAGCTTGGAGGGGGGGAATAATCAGCCCCAGCATTTT.

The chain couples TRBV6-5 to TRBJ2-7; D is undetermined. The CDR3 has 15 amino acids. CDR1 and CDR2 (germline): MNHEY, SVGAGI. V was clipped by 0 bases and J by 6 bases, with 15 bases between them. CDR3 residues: CASSYSRVKVLEQYF. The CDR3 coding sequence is TGTGCCAGCAGTTACTCCCGGGTTAAGGTCCTCGAGCAGTACTTC.

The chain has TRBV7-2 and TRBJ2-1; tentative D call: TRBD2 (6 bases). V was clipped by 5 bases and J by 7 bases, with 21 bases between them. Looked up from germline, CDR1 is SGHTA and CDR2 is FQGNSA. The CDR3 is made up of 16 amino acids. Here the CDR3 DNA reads TGTGCCAGCAGCCTTCTAGCCGGCCGGGGGTATAATGAGCAGTTCTTC. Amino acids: CASSLLAGRGYNEQFF.

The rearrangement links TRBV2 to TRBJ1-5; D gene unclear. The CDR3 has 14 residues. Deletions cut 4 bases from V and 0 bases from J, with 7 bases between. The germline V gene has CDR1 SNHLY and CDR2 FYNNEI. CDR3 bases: TGTGCCAGCAGTGCACAGTATAGCAATCAGCCCCAGCATTTT. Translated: CASSAQYSNQPQHF.

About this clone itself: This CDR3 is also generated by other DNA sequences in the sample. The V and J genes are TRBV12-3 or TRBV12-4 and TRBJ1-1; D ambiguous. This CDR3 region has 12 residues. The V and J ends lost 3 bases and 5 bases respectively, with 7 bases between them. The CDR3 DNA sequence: TGTGCCAGCAGTTTTAGTGGTACTGAAGCTTTCTTT. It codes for CASSFSGTEAFF.

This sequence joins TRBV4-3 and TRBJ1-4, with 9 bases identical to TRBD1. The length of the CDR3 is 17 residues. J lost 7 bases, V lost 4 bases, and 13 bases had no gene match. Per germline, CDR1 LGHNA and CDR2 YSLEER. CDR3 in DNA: TGCGCCAGCAGCCCCGAGGGGGCCGGGACAGGGCGTGAAAAACTGTTTTTT. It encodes CASSPEGAGTGREKLFF.

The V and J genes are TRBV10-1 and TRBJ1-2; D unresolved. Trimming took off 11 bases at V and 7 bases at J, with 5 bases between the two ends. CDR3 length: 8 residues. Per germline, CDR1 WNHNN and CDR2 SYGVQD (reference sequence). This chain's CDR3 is CARGGYTF. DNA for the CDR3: TGCGCCCGGGGTGGCTACACCTTC.

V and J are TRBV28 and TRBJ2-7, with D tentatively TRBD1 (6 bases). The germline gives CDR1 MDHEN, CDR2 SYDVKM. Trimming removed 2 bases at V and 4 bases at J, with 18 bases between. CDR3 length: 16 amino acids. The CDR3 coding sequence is TGTGCCAGCAGTTTAGTGGGGACAAACCGCGGTTACGAGCAGTACTTC. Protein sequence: CASSLVGTNRGYEQYF. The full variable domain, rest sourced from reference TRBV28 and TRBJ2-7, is DVKVTQSSRYLVKRTGEKVFLECVQDMDHENMFWYRQDPGLGLRLIYFSYDVKMKEKGDIPEGYSVSREKKERFSLILESASTNQTSMYLCASSLVGTNRGYEQYFGPGTRLTVT.

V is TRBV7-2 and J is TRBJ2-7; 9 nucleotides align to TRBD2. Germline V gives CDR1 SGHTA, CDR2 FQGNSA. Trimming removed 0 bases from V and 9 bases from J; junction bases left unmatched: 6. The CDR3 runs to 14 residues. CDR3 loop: CASSLARAREGQYF. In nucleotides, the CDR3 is TGTGCCAGCAGCTTAGCCCGGGCGCGGGAGGGGCAGTACTTC.

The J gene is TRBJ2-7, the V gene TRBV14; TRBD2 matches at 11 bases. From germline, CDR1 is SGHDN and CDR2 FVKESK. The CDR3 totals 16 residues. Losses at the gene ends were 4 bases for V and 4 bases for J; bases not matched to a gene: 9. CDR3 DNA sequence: TGTGCCAGCAGCCCGCGACTAGCGGGGAAAGTTTACGAGCAGTACTTC. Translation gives CASSPRLAGKVYEQYF. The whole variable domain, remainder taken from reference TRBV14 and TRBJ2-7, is EAGVTQFPSHSVIEKGQTVTLRCDPISGHDNLYWYRRVMGKEIKFLLHFVKESKQDESGMPNNRFLAERTGGTYSTLKVQPAELEDSGVYFCASSPRLAGKVYEQYFGPGTRLTVT.

DNA for the CDR3: TGTGCCAGCAGCCCGCACTCTTTCGGCTACACCTTC. As protein: CASSPHSFGYTF. The chain uses TRBV6-5 and TRBJ1-2; D is undetermined. V was trimmed by 6 bases and J by 8 bases, leaving 13 bases between them. The CDR3 spans 12 residues. Germline V CDR1 and CDR2: MNHEY, SVGAGI.

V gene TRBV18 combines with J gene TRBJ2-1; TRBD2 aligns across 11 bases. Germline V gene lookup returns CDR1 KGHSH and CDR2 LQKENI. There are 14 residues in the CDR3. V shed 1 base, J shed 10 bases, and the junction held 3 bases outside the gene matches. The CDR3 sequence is CASSPQLAGAEQFF. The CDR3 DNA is TGTGCCAGCTCACCACAACTAGCGGGGGCAGAGCAGTTCTTC.

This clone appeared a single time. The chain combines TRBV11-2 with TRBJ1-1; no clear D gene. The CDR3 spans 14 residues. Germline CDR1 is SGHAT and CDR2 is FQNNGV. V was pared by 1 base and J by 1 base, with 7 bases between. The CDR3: CASSLGAQNTEAFF. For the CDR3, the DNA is TGTGCCAGCAGCTTAGGGGCCCAGAACACTGAAGCTTTCTTT.

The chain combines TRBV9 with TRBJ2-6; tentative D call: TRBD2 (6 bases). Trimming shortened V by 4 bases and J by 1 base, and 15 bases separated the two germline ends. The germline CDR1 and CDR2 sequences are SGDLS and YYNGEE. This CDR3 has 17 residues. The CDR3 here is CASSLLMGGSGANVLTF. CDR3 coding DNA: TGTGCCAGCAGCTTACTGATGGGGGGATCTGGGGCCAACGTCCTGACTTTC.

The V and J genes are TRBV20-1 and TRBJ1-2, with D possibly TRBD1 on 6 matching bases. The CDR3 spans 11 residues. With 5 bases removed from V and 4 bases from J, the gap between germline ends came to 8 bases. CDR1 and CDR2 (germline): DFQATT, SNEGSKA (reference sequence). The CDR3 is CSASGAYGYTF. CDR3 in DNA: TGCAGTGCTTCAGGGGCCTATGGCTACACCTTC.

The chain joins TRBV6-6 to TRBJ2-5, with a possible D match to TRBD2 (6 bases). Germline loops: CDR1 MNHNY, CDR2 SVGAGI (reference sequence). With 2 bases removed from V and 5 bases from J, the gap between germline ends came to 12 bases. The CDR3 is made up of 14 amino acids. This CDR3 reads CASSYALGRETQYF. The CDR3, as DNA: TGTGCCAGCAGTTACGCTCTTGGGAGGGAGACCCAGTACTTC.

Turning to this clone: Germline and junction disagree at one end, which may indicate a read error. The CDR3 loop is CASSLGVRGGVPSDF. CDR3 in DNA: TGTGCCAGCAGCTTAGGGGTGCGCGGGGGCGTCCCATCGGATTTT. The chain couples TRBV5-6 to TRBJ1-3; possible D gene TRBD1, 6 bases. CDR1 is SGHDT, CDR2 YYEEEE, per germline. The CDR3 sequence is 15 residues long. Full variable domain (missing parts from reference TRBV5-6 and TRBJ1-3): DAGVTQSPTHLIKTRGQQVTLRCSPKSGHDTVSWYQQALGQGPQFIFQYYEEEERQRGNFPDRFSGHQFPNYSSELNVNALLLGDSALYLCASSLGVRGGVPSDFGEGSWLTVV.

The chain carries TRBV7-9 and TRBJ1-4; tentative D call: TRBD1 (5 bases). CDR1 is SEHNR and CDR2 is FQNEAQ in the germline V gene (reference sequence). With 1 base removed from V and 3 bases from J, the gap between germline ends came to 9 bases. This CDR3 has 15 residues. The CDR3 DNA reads TGTGCCAGCAGCTTAGACAGGAGCGCTAATGAAAAACTGTTTTTT. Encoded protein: CASSLDRSANEKLFF.

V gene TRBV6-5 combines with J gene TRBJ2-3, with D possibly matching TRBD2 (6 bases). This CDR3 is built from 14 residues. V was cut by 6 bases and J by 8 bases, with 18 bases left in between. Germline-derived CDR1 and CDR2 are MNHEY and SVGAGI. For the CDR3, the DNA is TGTGCCAGCAGCACTTGGACCGCGGAGGGTACGCAGTATTTT. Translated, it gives CASSTWTAEGTQYF.

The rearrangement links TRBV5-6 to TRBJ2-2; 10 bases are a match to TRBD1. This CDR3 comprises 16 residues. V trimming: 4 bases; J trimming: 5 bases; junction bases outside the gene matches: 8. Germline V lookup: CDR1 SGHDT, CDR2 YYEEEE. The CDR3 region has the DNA TGTGCCAGCAGCAGACAGGGGGCAGGGGCTACCGGGGAGCTGTTTTTT. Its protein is CASSRQGAGATGELFF.